A selection of T cell receptor beta chains follows, all from one sample in a study of monozygotic twins with inflammatory bowel disease. TCRdb re-called the 5' RACE reads; one entry per CDR3 protein, DNA not given. Recorded for this sample: some 190,000 distinct CDR3 sequences. Sequencing was carried out using blood. All receptors come from a human donor with ulcerative colitis or Crohn's disease, or a healthy co-twin of an affected twin (not recorded which). The CDR3 runs from the conserved cysteine through the conserved F or W.

v_call: TRBV5-1; j_call: TRBJ2-5; cdr3_length: 16; cdr3_aa: CASSQGTRGSPETQYF
v_call: TRBV5-1; j_call: TRBJ1-2; cdr3_length: 14; cdr3_aa: CASSSSGTGYGYTF
v_call: TRBV6-4; j_call: TRBJ1-6; cdr3_length: 21; cdr3_aa: CASNPNPATGWRRRYNSPLHF
v_call: TRBV6-5; j_call: TRBJ2-3; cdr3_length: 17; cdr3_aa: CASSYSVAGGHSDTQYF
v_call: TRBV2; j_call: TRBJ2-6; cdr3_length: 13; cdr3_aa: CASLFSGANVLTF
v_call: TRBV5-1; j_call: TRBJ2-7; cdr3_length: 14; cdr3_aa: CASSLVGGDYEQYF
v_call: TRBV7-8; j_call: TRBJ2-5; cdr3_length: 15; cdr3_aa: CASSHLRPDTETQYF
v_call: TRBV3-1; j_call: TRBJ2-7; cdr3_length: 15; cdr3_aa: CASSPAMDRKYEQYF
v_call: TRBV18; j_call: TRBJ2-3; cdr3_length: 16; cdr3_aa: CASSPQKGDWSNTQYF
v_call: TRBV7-9; j_call: TRBJ1-1; cdr3_length: 16; cdr3_aa: CASSSPGRTINTEAFF
v_call: TRBV5-1; j_call: TRBJ1-1; cdr3_length: 15; cdr3_aa: CASSFLQGLNTEAFF
v_call: TRBV7-8; j_call: TRBJ1-6; cdr3_length: 16; cdr3_aa: CASSLITRGPVSPLHF
v_call: TRBV4-1; j_call: TRBJ1-1; cdr3_length: 12; cdr3_aa: CASSQFGGEAFF
v_call: TRBV5-1; j_call: TRBJ1-1; cdr3_length: 16; cdr3_aa: CASSWGQGTIYTEAFF
v_call: TRBV5-1; j_call: TRBJ2-1; cdr3_length: 15; cdr3_aa: CASSRGGTETGEQFF
v_call: TRBV7-2; j_call: TRBJ2-1; cdr3_length: 15; cdr3_aa: CASSLVGTAYNEQFF
v_call: TRBV30; j_call: TRBJ1-4; cdr3_length: 15; cdr3_aa: CAWSLQGSTNEKLFF
v_call: TRBV6-5; j_call: TRBJ2-7; cdr3_length: 12; cdr3_aa: CASSSPSGEQYF
v_call: TRBV10-3; j_call: TRBJ1-5; cdr3_length: 16; cdr3_aa: CAISESGGYSNQPQHF
v_call: TRBV29-1; j_call: TRBJ2-2; cdr3_length: 15; cdr3_aa: CSVRGGRPATGELFF
v_call: TRBV4-2; j_call: TRBJ1-3; cdr3_length: 15; cdr3_aa: CASSREVFSGNIIYF
v_call: TRBV11-2; j_call: TRBJ2-6; cdr3_length: 18; cdr3_aa: CASGRGTSGSSGANVPTF
v_call: TRBV6-2/TRBV6-3; j_call: TRBJ1-1; cdr3_length: 15; cdr3_aa: CASQRGPLANTEAFF
v_call: TRBV3-1; j_call: TRBJ2-1; cdr3_length: 19; cdr3_aa: CASSQVPGLAGAFYNEQFF
v_call: TRBV18; j_call: TRBJ2-7; cdr3_length: 13; cdr3_aa: CASSSGLLYEQYF
v_call: TRBV20-1; j_call: TRBJ2-6; cdr3_length: 16; cdr3_aa: CSATRDRGSEANVLTF
v_call: TRBV6-5; j_call: TRBJ2-3; cdr3_length: 17; cdr3_aa: CASSYSGLAGVTDTQYF
v_call: TRBV7-2; j_call: TRBJ1-1; cdr3_length: 11; cdr3_aa: CASSLVVEAFF
v_call: TRBV29-1; j_call: TRBJ2-1; cdr3_length: 14; cdr3_aa: CSAYTSGTHNEQFF